This TCR beta chain was documented in a study of read filtering for tumor transcriptome and immune sequencing. There are 13 residues in the CDR3. Per germline, CDR1 SQVTM and CDR2 ANQGSEA. V was trimmed by 6 bases and J by 6 bases, leaving 17 bases between them. Molecular barcoded adaptors covering alpha/delta and beta/gamma chains were used on around 370 ng RNA. One entry per CDR3 protein, called by TCRdb with MiXCR from the reads. In the table there are 130,000 or so distinct CDR3 sequences, under 15% of which are singletons. This TCR was recovered from a donor aged 40 or over with multiple myeloma. Sequencing input: a population of CD138-negative cells sorted from bone marrow. The chain links TRBV29-1 to TRBJ2-5; D is tentatively TRBD1 or TRBD2 (5 bases each). CDR3 bases: TGCAGCGTCCCCCGGGACGGTCGTCAGACCCAGTACTTC. Its protein is CSVPRDGRQTQYF. Based on the CDR3 plus reference TRBV29-1 and TRBJ2-5, the full variable domain is SAVISQKPSRDICQRGTSLTIQCQVDSQVTMMFWYRQQPGQSLTLIATANQGSEATYESGFVIDKFPISRPNLTFSTLTVSNMSPEDSSIYLCSVPRDGRQTQYFGPGTRLLVL.